This T cell receptor beta chain is from a study of identical twins. TCRdb re-analysed the 5' RACE reads in MiXCR, keeping a single row per CDR3 protein. The sample carries approximately 500,000 distinct CDR3 sequences, approximately 14% recorded once. Germline V lookup: CDR1 SGHRS, CDR2 YFSETQ. The V and J ends lost 4 bases and 6 bases, in that order; junction bases with no gene match: 4. This CDR3 is built from 13 residues. This clonotype appeared a few times. Its matching antigen is unknown. Study-wide results and caveats: Abundant beta clonotypes from cord blood bore fewer insertions; memory repertoires lacked this pattern.

These data are also associated with another study on yellow fever vaccine responses in identical twins.

Sequencing used CD4+ T cells sorted from blood. The receptor's source is a woman between 18 and 29 years old in good health. The chain employs TRBV5-1 and TRBJ2-7; TRBD1 matches at 10 bases. The CDR3 region is CASSTGQGTEQYF. CDR3 DNA: TGCGCCAGCAGCACGGGACAGGGGACCGAGCAGTACTTC. Filled out from reference TRBV5-1 and TRBJ2-7, the complete variable domain reads KAGVTQTPRYLIKTRGQQVTLSCSPISGHRSVSWYQQTPGQGLQFLFEYFSETQRNKGNFPGRFSGRQFSNSRSEMNVSTLELGDSALYLCASSTGQGTEQYFGPGTRLTVT.